The present entry profiles one TCR beta chain with its context. Though probably carrying unrecorded immune exposures, donors were nominally healthy at sampling. These data are taken from a study of cytomegalovirus exposure and HLA in healthy donors. PCR primers comprised 60 Vbeta and 13 Jbeta primers. Clones were read by immunoSEQ multiplex PCR, and TCRdb kept only the in-frame ones, dropping some. Found here are 200,000 or so clones, 80% to 90% of them singletons; the top ten hold roughly 1.3%. Trimming removed 6 bases from V and 8 bases from J, with 17 bases in between. The CDR3 contains 14 residues. Per germline, CDR1 LNHDA and CDR2 SQIVND (reference sequence).

The sample was PBMCs. The chain combines TRBV19 with TRBJ2-1, with D perhaps matching TRBD2 (6 bases). The TCR comes from a man in his thirties or forties in good health and CMV-seronegative. The CDR3 sequence is CASSPLGGPYEQFF. In DNA form, the CDR3 reads TGTGCCAGTAGCCCACTAGGAGGGCCATATGAGCAGTTCTTC.